This entry lists 22 T cell receptor beta chains sequenced from one sample in a study of T cell changes during pregnancy in multiple sclerosis. Repertoires were generated with immunoSEQ multiplex PCR, while TCRdb's copy carries only in-frame clones and drops some. The sample carries some 70,000 clones, about nine tenths recorded once. The source was peripheral blood, collected in the third trimester of pregnancy. These receptors were obtained from a female donor with multiple sclerosis, enrolled in a pregnancy study.

This chain uses TRBV5-1 with TRBJ2-2; 12 bases are shared with TRBD2. Trimming cost V 4 bases and J 4 bases; bases outside gene matches: 2. This CDR3 comprises 15 residues. Germline CDR1 SGHRS, CDR2 YFSETQ. CDR3 in DNA: TGCGCCAGCAGCCTGGGACTAGCGGGCACCGGGGAGCTGTTTTTT. Its translation is CASSLGLAGTGELFF.

The chain combines TRBV7-3 with TRBJ2-1; TRBD2 matches 8 bases. J lost 15 bases, V lost 5 bases, and 9 bases had no gene match. This CDR3 has 12 amino acids. CDR1 is SGHTA and CDR2 is FQGTGA in the germline V gene. CDR3 in DNA: TGTGCCAGCAGCCCCGATAGCGGGGTACTGTTCTTC. It yields the protein CASSPDSGVLFF.

The chain uses TRBV19 and TRBJ1-5, with TRBD1 matching over 8 bases. CDR1 is LNHDA and CDR2 is SQIVND in the germline V gene (reference sequence). Trimming cost V 3 bases and J 9 bases; bases outside gene matches: 7. This CDR3 has 14 amino acids. In DNA, the CDR3 is TGTGCCAGTAGTATGACAGGGGCAATTTCGCCCCAGCATTTT. Protein sequence: CASSMTGAISPQHF.

The rearrangement uses TRBV14 and TRBJ1-2; 8 nucleotides line up with TRBD1. J gave up 2 bases and V 3 bases, and 2 bases lay outside the gene matches. Germline V gives CDR1 SGHDN, CDR2 FVKESK. This CDR3 comprises 14 residues. This CDR3 is CASSQNRGNYGYTF. CDR3 bases: TGTGCCAGCAGCCAGAACAGGGGGAACTATGGCTACACCTTC.

The count of this clone is one. This chain joins TRBV11-2 and TRBJ2-2; no firm D call. The CDR3 contains 19 residues. V was clipped by 0 bases and J by 2 bases, with 19 bases between them. Germline V gene lookup returns CDR1 SGHAT and CDR2 FQNNGV. This CDR3 reads CASSLEPHQPKLNTGELFF. The CDR3 DNA reads as TGTGCCAGCAGCTTAGAGCCCCACCAACCCAAGCTAAACACCGGGGAGCTGTTTTTT.

The chain uses TRBV7-2 and TRBJ2-7; possible D gene TRBD2, 6 bases. Germline loops: CDR1 SGHTA, CDR2 FQGNSA. The CDR3 runs to 14 residues. Trimming removed 3 bases from V and 4 bases from J, with 13 bases in between. CDR3 in amino acids: CASSFSGGGYEQYF. CDR3 nucleotides: TGTGCCAGCAGCTTTAGCGGCGGAGGGTACGAGCAGTACTTC.

The chain employs TRBV5-1 and TRBJ1-1; TRBD1 matches at 7 bases. With 2 bases clipped from V and 1 base from J, the junction kept 2 bases outside the gene matches. Germline V lookup: CDR1 SGHRS, CDR2 YFSETQ. This CDR3 is built from 14 residues. DNA of the CDR3: TGCGCCAGCAGCTTTACAGGGGAGAACACTGAAGCTTTCTTT. Translated: CASSFTGENTEAFF.

The chain employs TRBV2 and TRBJ2-1, with 7 bases lining up with TRBD1. From germline, CDR1 is SNHLY and CDR2 FYNNEI. This CDR3 is built from 18 residues. After removal of 3 bases from V and 8 bases from J, the junction contained 19 bases not matched to a gene. This CDR3 reads CASSDLNLGQYQTDEQFF. The DNA of the CDR3 is TGTGCCAGCAGTGACTTAAACCTGGGACAGTACCAGACGGATGAGCAGTTCTTC.

The chain joins TRBV30 to TRBJ1-4; D not resolved. CDR3 length: 14 amino acids. Trimming took off 8 bases at V and 4 bases at J, with 17 bases between the two ends. Germline loops: CDR1 GTSNPN, CDR2 SVGIG (reference sequence). The CDR3 bases are TGTGCCATGGGAGGCATAGAGGGTAATGAAAAACTGTTTTTT. Residues: CAMGGIEGNEKLFF.

The V call is TRBV6-1, the J call TRBJ2-2, with a weak D call TRBD2 (7 bases). In germline, CDR1 is MNHNS, CDR2 SASEGT. V lost 2 bases and J lost 3, with 16 bases in between. The CDR3 consists of 17 residues. The CDR3 loop reads CASSEKGGGEYTGELFF. CDR3 bases: TGTGCCAGCAGTGAAAAAGGGGGGGGCGAGTACACCGGGGAGCTGTTTTTT.

The chain joins TRBV4-1 to TRBJ2-1; TRBD2 agrees at 12 bases. In germline, CDR1 is MGHRA, CDR2 YSYEKL. The length of the CDR3 is 17 residues. After removal of 0 bases from V and 8 bases from J, the junction contained 8 bases not matched to a gene. The CDR3 DNA is TGCGCCAGCAGCCAAGATTTTTTGCTAGCGGGAGGGTATGAGCAGTTCTTC. It translates to CASSQDFLLAGGYEQFF.

The chain couples TRBV27 to TRBJ2-1, with D maybe TRBD1 (5 bases). The CDR3 is 13 amino acids. Trimming stripped 3 bases from V and 9 bases from J, with 12 bases between. In germline, CDR1 is MNHEY, CDR2 SMNVEV (reference sequence). Here the CDR3 DNA reads TGTGCCAGCAGTTTGGGGTGGGGCGCTGAGCAGTTCTTC. Residues: CASSLGWGAEQFF.

The chain combines TRBV18 with TRBJ1-4, with 7 bases matching TRBD1. Germline V lookup: CDR1 KGHSH, CDR2 LQKENI. Unmatched junction bases numbered 7, after V lost 7 bases and J lost 8 bases. CDR3 length: 13 residues. The CDR3 sequence is CASCDREGEKLFF. The CDR3 DNA reads as TGTGCCAGCTGCGACAGGGAAGGAGAAAAACTGTTTTTT.

This clone was detected only once. This sequence joins TRBV19 and TRBJ1-2; possibly TRBD1 for D (6 bases). CDR3 length: 15 amino acids. Germline V gives CDR1 LNHDA, CDR2 SQIVND (reference sequence). V was pared by 3 bases and J by 6 bases, with 17 bases between. The CDR3 region is CASSIFGQIPNGYTF. The CDR3 DNA is TGTGCCAGTAGTATTTTCGGACAGATCCCGAATGGCTACACCTTC.

This chain joins TRBV5-4 and TRBJ2-7; D might be TRBD2 (5 bases). Between the trimmed V and J ends, which lost 0 bases and 2 bases, there was a span of 12 bases. The CDR3 has 15 residues. The germline V gene encodes CDR1 SGHNT and CDR2 YYREEE (reference sequence). The CDR3 spells CASSLDGEFPYEQYF. Here the CDR3 DNA reads TGTGCCAGCAGCTTGGACGGGGAATTCCCCTACGAGCAGTACTTC.

This clone showed up just once. The V call is TRBV27, the J call TRBJ1-5; 7 bases map to TRBD1. The CDR3 consists of 15 residues. CDR1 and CDR2 from the germline V gene are MNHEY and SMNVEV (reference sequence). V lost 6 bases to trimming and J lost 4 bases; unmatched junction nucleotides: 9. The CDR3 loop is CASSHDRAPNQPQHF. CDR3 DNA sequence: TGTGCCAGCAGCCATGACAGGGCCCCTAATCAGCCCCAGCATTTT.

V usage is TRBV7-9 and J usage is TRBJ1-1; D unresolved. The CDR3 covers 13 residues. Trimming removed 6 bases from V and 4 bases from J, with 12 bases in between. Germline CDR1 and CDR2: SEHNR and FQNEAQ (reference sequence). This CDR3 reads CASSGGLGTEAFF. Here the CDR3 DNA reads TGTGCCAGCAGTGGAGGGCTAGGCACTGAAGCTTTCTTT.

J is TRBJ2-7 and V is TRBV30; the D gene is possibly TRBD2 (5 bases). Trimming removed 4 bases from V and 3 bases from J, with 13 bases in between. The CDR3 has 13 residues. Germline V gene data show CDR1 as GTSNPN and CDR2 as SVGIG (reference sequence). This CDR3 is CAWNPGIYYEQYF. CDR3 DNA sequence: TGTGCCTGGAACCCCGGGATTTACTACGAGCAGTACTTC.

The chain uses TRBV2 and TRBJ2-3, with D possibly being TRBD2 (6 bases). CDR1 is SNHLY and CDR2 is FYNNEI in the germline V gene. V lost 6 bases, J lost 6 bases, and 16 bases lay in between. This CDR3 region has 14 residues. CDR3 in amino acids: CASSREDRGDTQYF. The CDR3 coding sequence is TGTGCCAGCAGCAGGGAGGACCGAGGGGATACGCAGTATTTT. The full variable domain, its missing parts supplied by reference TRBV2 and TRBJ2-3, is EPEVTQTPSHQVTQMGQEVILRCVPISNHLYFYWYRQILGQKVEFLVSFYNNEISEKSEIFDDQFSVERPDGSNFTLKIRSTKLEDSAMYFCASSREDRGDTQYFGPGTRLTVL.

This clone has just one count. The chain links TRBV6-5 to TRBJ1-3; TRBD1 is a possible D gene (6 bases). The CDR3 has 13 amino acids. Germline CDR1 is MNHEY and CDR2 is SVGAGI. The ends were cut back, 6 bases at V and 4 bases at J, with 10 bases in the middle. This chain's CDR3 is CASRQGPGNTIYF. The CDR3 DNA follows: TGTGCCAGCAGACAGGGACCAGGAAACACCATATATTTT.

The chain recombines TRBV5-1 with TRBJ2-7; D perhaps matches TRBD2 (6 bases). This CDR3 has 15 amino acids. Germline CDR1 reads SGHRS; CDR2 reads YFSETQ. V was clipped by 1 base and J by 6 bases, with 17 bases between them. Written as DNA, the CDR3 is TGCGCCAGCAGCTTGACGAGCGGGTGGGTCGGCGAGCAGTACTTC. It encodes CASSLTSGWVGEQYF.

The chain recombines TRBV12-5 with TRBJ1-1; D is unclear. Germline CDR1 reads LGHNT; CDR2 reads FRNRAP. V was shortened by 2 bases and J by 2 bases, with 6 bases between the two germline ends. The CDR3 extends over 13 amino acids. CDR3 region: CASGLTGNTEAFF. The DNA for the CDR3 is TGTGCTAGTGGTTTGACGGGTAACACTGAAGCTTTCTTT.